A single sample gave rise to the 3 T cell receptor beta chains below, sequenced in a study of T cells in Graves' hyperthyroidism and ophthalmopathy. Template material for amplifying TCR beta CDR3 regions consisted of RNA transcripts. A set of HTBI primers served as the primers for a first-round RT-PCR of the TCR CDR3. TCRdb ran MiXCR on the multiplex PCR reads and lists one entry per CDR3 protein. The table lists hundreds of thousands of distinct CDR3 sequences, less than 45% of them singletons, with 6.5% to 9% in the top ten. The specimen was peripheral blood or thyroid tissue (not recorded which). The receptors come from an adult man with Graves' disease, either hyperthyroidism or ophthalmopathy (not recorded which).

This clonotype was picked up a small number of times. This chain joins TRBV6-1 and TRBJ2-7; 7 bases agree with TRBD2. The CDR3 totals 14 residues. The J segment lost 3 bases and the V segment lost 6 bases, leaving 8 bases of the junction unmatched. Germline V gene sequence: CDR1 MNHNS, CDR2 SASEGT. CDR3 sequence reads: CASSLRDYYYEQYF. The CDR3 DNA reads as TGTGCCAGCAGCCTCCGGGACTACTACTACGAGCAGTACTTC.

V and J are TRBV20-1 and TRBJ2-7; the match to TRBD2 covers 11 bases. Per the germline V gene, CDR1 is DFQATT and CDR2 is SNEGSKA (reference sequence). J gave up 0 bases and V 6 bases, and 7 bases lay outside the gene matches. The CDR3 is made up of 15 amino acids. CDR3 amino acids: CSAPPGLAVSYEQYF. In DNA, the CDR3 is TGCAGTGCGCCTCCGGGACTAGCGGTCTCCTACGAGCAGTACTTC.

This clonotype was observed many times. CDR3 sequence: CASSDSGTKFF. In DNA form, the CDR3 reads TGTGCCAGCAGCGACTCCGGGACAAAGTTTTTT. V gene TRBV7-2 combines with J gene TRBJ1-4; D might be TRBD1 (6 bases). This CDR3 is built from 11 residues. Trimming removed 5 bases at V and 16 bases at J, with 14 bases between. The germline gives CDR1 SGHTA, CDR2 FQGNSA.